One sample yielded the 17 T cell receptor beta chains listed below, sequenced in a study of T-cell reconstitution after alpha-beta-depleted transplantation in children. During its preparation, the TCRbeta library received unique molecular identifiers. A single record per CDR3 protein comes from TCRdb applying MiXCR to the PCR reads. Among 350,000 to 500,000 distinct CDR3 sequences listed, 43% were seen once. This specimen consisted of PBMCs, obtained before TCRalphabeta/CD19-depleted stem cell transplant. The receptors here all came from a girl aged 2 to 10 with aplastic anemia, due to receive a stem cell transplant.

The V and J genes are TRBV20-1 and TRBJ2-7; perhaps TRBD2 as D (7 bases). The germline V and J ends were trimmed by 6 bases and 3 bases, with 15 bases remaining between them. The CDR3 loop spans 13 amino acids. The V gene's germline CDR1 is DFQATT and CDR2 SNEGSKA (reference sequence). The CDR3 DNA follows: TGCAGTGCATTCCCGGGGGGCGGCTACGAGCAGTACTTC. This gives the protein CSAFPGGGYEQYF.

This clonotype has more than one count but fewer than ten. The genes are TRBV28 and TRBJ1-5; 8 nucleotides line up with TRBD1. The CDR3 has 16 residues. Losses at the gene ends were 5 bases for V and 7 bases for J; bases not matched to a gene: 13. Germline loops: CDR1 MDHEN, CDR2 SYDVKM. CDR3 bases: TGTGCCAGCAGTGGACAGACAGGGGAGTCGGGACAGCCCCAGCATTTT. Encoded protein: CASSGQTGESGQPQHF.

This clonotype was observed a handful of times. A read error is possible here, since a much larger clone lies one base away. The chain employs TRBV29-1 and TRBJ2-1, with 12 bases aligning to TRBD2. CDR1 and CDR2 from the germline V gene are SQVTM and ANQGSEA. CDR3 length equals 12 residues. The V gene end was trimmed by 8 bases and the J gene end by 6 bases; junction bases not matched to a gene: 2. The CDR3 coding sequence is TGCAGCTTACTAGCGGGAGGCAATGAGCAGTTCTTC. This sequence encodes CSLLAGGNEQFF.

The CDR3 spells CASSEEDDSYEQYF. The CDR3 coding sequence is TGCGCCAGCAGCGAGGAAGATGACTCCTACGAGCAGTACTTC. This rearrangement joins TRBV5-1 to TRBJ2-7; D is unclear. The germline V and J ends were trimmed by 4 bases and 0 bases, with 11 bases remaining between them. Germline V gives CDR1 SGHRS, CDR2 YFSETQ. The CDR3 sequence is 14 residues long.

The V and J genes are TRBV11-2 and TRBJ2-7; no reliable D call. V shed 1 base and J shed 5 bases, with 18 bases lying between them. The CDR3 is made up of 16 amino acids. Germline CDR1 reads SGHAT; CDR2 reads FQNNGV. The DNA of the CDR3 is TGTGCCAGCAGCTTAGTATTCGGACGGTCGGCCGACGAGCAGTACTTC. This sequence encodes CASSLVFGRSADEQYF.

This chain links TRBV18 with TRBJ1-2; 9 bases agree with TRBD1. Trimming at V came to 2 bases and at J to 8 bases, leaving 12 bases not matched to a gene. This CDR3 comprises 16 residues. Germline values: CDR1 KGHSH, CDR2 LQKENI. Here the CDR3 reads CASSPTDGQGRQGYTF. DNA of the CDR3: TGTGCCAGCTCACCAACAGACGGACAGGGGCGGCAAGGCTACACCTTC.

CDR3: CASSLFGLAGGYEQYF. Written as DNA, the CDR3 is TGTGCCAGCAGTTTATTCGGCTTAGCGGGAGGGTACGAGCAGTACTTC. V usage is TRBV27 and J usage is TRBJ2-7; TRBD2 matches at 11 bases. The CDR3 consists of 16 residues. Trimming cost V 1 base and J 4 bases; bases outside gene matches: 6. Germline CDR1 and CDR2: MNHEY and SMNVEV (reference sequence).

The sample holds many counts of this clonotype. The CDR3 DNA sequence: TGTGCCATCAGTGAGTCGAGTAACAGCGGGAGGGAAAAACTGTTTTTT. Residues: CAISESSNSGREKLFF. The chain carries TRBV10-3 and TRBJ1-4, with D unresolved. The length of the CDR3 is 16 residues. With 0 bases removed from V and 8 bases from J, the gap between germline ends came to 16 bases. Germline values: CDR1 ENHRY, CDR2 SYGVKD.

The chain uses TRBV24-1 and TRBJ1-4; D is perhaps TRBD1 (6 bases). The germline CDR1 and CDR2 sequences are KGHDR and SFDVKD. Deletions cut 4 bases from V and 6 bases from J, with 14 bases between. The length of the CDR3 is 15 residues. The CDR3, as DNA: TGTGCCACCAGTGACTCTCAGGGGAAGGATGAAAAACTGTTTTTT. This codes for CATSDSQGKDEKLFF.

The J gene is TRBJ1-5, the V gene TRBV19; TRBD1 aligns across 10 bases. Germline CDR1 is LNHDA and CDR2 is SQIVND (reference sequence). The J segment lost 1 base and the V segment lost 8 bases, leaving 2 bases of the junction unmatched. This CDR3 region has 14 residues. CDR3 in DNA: TGTGCCAGTCGGGACAGGGGAAGCAATCAGCCCCAGCATTTT. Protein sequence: CASRDRGSNQPQHF.

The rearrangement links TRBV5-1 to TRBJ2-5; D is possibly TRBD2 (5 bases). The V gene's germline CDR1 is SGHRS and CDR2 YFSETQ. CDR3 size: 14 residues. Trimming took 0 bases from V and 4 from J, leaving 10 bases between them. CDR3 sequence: CASSLAAGTETQYF. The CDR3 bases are TGCGCCAGCAGCTTGGCTGCGGGTACAGAGACCCAGTACTTC.

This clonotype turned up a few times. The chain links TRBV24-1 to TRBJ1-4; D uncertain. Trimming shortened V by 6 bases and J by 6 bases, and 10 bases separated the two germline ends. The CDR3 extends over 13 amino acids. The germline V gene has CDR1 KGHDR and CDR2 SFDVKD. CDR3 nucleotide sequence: TGTGCCACCAGTCCAGCTCCTTATGAAAAACTGTTTTTT. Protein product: CATSPAPYEKLFF.

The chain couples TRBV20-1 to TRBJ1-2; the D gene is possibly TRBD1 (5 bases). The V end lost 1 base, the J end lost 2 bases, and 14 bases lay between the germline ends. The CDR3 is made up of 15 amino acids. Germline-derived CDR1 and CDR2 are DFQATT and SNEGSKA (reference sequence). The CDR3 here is CSARVLGAPNYGYTF. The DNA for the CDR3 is TGCAGTGCTAGAGTCTTAGGGGCCCCAAACTATGGCTACACCTTC.

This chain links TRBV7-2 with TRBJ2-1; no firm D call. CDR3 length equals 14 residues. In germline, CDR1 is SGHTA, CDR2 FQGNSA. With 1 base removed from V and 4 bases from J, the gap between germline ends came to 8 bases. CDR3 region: CASSLGSKYNEQFF. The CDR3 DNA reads TGTGCCAGCAGCTTAGGGAGCAAGTACAATGAGCAGTTCTTC.

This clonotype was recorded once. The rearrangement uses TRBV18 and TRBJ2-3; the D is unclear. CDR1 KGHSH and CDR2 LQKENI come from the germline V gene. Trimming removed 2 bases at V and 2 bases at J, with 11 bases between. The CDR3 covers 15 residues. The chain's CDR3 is CASSPSPRNTDTQYF. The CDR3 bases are TGTGCCAGCTCACCAAGTCCCCGCAACACAGATACGCAGTATTTT.

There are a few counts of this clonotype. This CDR3 is CASSATGPGGYTF. As DNA, the CDR3 is TGTGCCAGCAGTGCCACAGGTCCCGGGGGCTACACCTTC. The V gene is TRBV12-3 or TRBV12-4, the J gene TRBJ1-2, with D tentatively TRBD1 (5 bases). V dropped 5 bases and J dropped 8 bases, with 15 bases sitting between them. The CDR3 has 13 amino acids.

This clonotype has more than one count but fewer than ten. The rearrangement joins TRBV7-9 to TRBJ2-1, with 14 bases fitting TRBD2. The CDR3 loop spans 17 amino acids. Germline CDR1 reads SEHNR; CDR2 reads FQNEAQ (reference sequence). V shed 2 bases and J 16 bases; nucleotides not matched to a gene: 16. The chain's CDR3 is CASSLFRQTSGRALTFF. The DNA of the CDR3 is TGTGCCAGCAGCTTATTTCGTCAGACTAGCGGGAGGGCCTTAACATTCTTC.